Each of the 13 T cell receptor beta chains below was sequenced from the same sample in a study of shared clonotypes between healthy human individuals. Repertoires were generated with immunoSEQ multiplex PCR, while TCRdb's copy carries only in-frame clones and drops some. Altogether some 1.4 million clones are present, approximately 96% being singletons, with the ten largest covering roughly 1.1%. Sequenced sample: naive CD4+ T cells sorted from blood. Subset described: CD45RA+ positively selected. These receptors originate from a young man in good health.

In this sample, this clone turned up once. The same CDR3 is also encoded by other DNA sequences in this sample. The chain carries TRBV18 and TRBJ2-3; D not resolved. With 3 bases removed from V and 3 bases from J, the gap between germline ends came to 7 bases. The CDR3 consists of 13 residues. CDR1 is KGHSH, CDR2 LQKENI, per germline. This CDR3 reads CASSPTPTDTQYF. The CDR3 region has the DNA TGTGCCAGCTCACCGACGCCGACAGATACGCAGTATTTT.

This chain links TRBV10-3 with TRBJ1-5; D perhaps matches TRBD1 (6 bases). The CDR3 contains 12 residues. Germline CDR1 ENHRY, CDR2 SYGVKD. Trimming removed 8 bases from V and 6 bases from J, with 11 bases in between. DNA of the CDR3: TGTGCCATCCGGGGGCCGGGTCAGCCCCAGCATTTT. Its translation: CAIRGPGQPQHF.

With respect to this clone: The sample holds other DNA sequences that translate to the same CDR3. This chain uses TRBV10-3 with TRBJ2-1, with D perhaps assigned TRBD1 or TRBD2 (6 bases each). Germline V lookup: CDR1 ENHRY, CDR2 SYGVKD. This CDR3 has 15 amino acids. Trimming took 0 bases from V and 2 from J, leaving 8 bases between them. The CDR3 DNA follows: TGTGCCATCAGTGAGTCGGGGGGCACCTACAATGAGCAGTTCTTC. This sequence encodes CAISESGGTYNEQFF.

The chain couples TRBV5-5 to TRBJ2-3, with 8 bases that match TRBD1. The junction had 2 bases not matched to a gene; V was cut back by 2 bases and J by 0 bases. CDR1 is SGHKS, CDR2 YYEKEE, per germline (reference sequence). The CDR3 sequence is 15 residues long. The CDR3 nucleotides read TGTGCCAGCAGCTTCGACAGGGGAAGCACAGATACGCAGTATTTT. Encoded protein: CASSFDRGSTDTQYF.

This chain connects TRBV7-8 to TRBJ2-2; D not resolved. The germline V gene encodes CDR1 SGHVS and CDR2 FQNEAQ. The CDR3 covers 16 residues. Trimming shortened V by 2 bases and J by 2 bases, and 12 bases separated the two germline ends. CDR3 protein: CASSLIKPVNTGELFF. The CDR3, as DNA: TGTGCCAGCAGCTTAATTAAACCTGTCAACACCGGGGAGCTGTTTTTT.

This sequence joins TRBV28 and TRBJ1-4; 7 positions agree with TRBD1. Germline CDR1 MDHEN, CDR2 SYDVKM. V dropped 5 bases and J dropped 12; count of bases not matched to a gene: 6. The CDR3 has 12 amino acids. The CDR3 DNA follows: TGTGCCAGCAGTGACCCGGGGACAGAACTGTTTTTT. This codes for CASSDPGTELFF.

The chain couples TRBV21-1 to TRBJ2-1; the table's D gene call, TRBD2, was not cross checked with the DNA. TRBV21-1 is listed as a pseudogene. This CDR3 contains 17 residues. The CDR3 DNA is TGTGCCAGCAGCAAAATGTACCTAGCGGGAGAGAAGAGTTGTAAGTTCTTC. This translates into CASSKMYLAGEKSCKFF.

CDR3 protein: CASSNPGLPYEQYF. The CDR3 nucleotides are TGTGCCAGCAGTAACCCGGGACTCCCCTACGAGCAGTACTTC. The V and J genes are TRBV6-5 and TRBJ2-7; a weak D match, TRBD2 (6 bases). Germline CDR1 is MNHEY and CDR2 is SVGAGI. V lost 5 bases, J lost 2 bases, and 13 bases lay in between. This CDR3 has 14 amino acids.

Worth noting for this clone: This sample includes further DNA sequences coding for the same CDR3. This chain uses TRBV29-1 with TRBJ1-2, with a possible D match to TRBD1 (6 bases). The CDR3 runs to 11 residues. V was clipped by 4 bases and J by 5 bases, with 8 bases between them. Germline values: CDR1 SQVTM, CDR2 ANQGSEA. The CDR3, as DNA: TGCAGCGTTGGTACAGGGTATGGCTACACCTTC. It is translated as CSVGTGYGYTF.

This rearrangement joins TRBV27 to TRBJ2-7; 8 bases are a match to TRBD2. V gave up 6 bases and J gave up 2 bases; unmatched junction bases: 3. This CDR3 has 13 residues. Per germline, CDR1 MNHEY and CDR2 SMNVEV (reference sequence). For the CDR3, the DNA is TGTGCCAGCAGCGGACTAGCTCCCTACGAGCAGTACTTC. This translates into CASSGLAPYEQYF.

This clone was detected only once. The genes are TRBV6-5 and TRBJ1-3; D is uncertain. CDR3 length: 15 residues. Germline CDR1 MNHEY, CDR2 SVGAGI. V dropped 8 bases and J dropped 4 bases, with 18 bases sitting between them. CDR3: CASSYSTLRGNTIYF. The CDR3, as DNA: TGTGCCAGCTCCTACAGTACACTACGAGGAAACACCATATATTTT.

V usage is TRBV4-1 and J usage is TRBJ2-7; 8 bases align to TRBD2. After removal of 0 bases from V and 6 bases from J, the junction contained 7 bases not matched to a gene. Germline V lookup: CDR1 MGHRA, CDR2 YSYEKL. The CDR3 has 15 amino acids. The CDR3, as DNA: TGCGCCAGCAGCCAAGATGCCGGGAGGGCCTCCGAGCAGTACTTC. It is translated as CASSQDAGRASEQYF.

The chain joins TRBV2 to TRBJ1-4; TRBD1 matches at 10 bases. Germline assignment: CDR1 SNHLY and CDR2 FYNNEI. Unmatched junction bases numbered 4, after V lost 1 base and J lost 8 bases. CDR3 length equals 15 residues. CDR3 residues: CASSEGGQGLEKLFF. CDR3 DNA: TGTGCCAGCAGTGAAGGGGGACAGGGGTTAGAAAAACTGTTTTTT.